The clone carrying this T cell receptor (beta chain) was seen ten or more times. The antigen remains undetermined. The entry originates in a study of CD8+CD57+ T cells in acquired aplastic anemia. Overall study: Recorded DNA amounts for sorted CD4+ and CD8+ cells had an average of approximately 3 ug. Study results and caveats: Any difference that existed in CD8+ Simpson's diversity between patients and controls was not significant. Patients and controls shared just under 30 CD8+ CDR3 sequences, highly expressed in patients.

Genomic DNA templated the TCR beta VDJ and CDR3 profiling. MiXCR, applied by TCRdb to the reads, yields one record per CDR3 protein. Altogether about 160,000 distinct CDR3 sequences are present, more than 40% being singletons, with the ten largest covering roughly 30%. This CDR3 is built from 12 residues. V was trimmed by 5 bases and J by 4 bases, leaving 5 bases between them. CD8+CD57+ cell expansion, shown by flow cytometry, had occurred in the patients selected for sequencing. Sequencing was done on a sample of sorted CD4+, CD8+, or CD8+CD57+ T cells (not recorded which) from PBMCs. The sequence came from a human donor with aplastic anemia. The chain has TRBV12-3 or TRBV12-4 and TRBJ1-4; no clear D. The CDR3 region is CASSDGNEKLFF. In DNA, the CDR3 is TGTGCCAGCAGTGATGGTAATGAAAAACTGTTTTTT.